Below are 24 T cell receptor beta chains sequenced from a single sample in a study of T cells in Graves' hyperthyroidism and ophthalmopathy. RNA transcripts gave rise to amplified TCR beta CDR3 regions. RT-PCR in the first round (using the HTBI primer set) targeted the TCR CDR3. TCRdb re-called the multiplex PCR reads through MiXCR, storing one row per CDR3 protein. The top ten clones hold about a sixth of a sample with about 480,000 distinct CDR3 sequences, about 15% of them seen once. The sample consisted of blood. The receptors originated from a woman aged 18-35 years with Graves' hyperthyroidism.

A note on this clonotype: The conserved phenylalanine or tryptophan is not found at the CDR3 terminus, so this likely reflects a read error. This chain uses TRBV29-1 with TRBJ2-5, with a weak D call TRBD2 (5 bases). There are 10 residues in the CDR3. Germline V CDR1 and CDR2: SQVTM, ANQGSEA. The V end lost 6 bases, the J end lost 3 bases, and 5 bases lay between the germline ends. In DNA form, the CDR3 reads TGCAGCGTGCGGGAAGAGACCCAGTACCTC. Protein: CSVREETQYL.

This clonotype was observed a single time. Its ends do not fully match the called genes, so a read error is possible. The CDR3 DNA reads TGTGCCGGCAGTTTAAGCCAGAACACTGAAGCTTTCTTT. Protein: CAGSLSQNTEAFF. The chain employs TRBV12-3 or TRBV12-4 and TRBJ1-1; no clear D. The CDR3 covers 13 residues.

Concerning this clonotype: A clone one base away is much larger, so this may be a read error. The chain uses TRBV11-3 and TRBJ1-5, with D tentatively TRBD1 (5 bases). This CDR3 has 14 residues. CDR1 and CDR2 (germline): SGHNT, YENEEA. The CDR3 is CASSLAGNNQLQHF. CDR3 nucleotide sequence: TGTGCCAGCAGCTTAGCAGGGAACAATCAGCTCCAGCATTTT.

This chain joins TRBV24-1 and TRBJ2-3; no clear D gene. CDR1 is KGHDR, CDR2 SFDVKD, per germline. Trimming removed 3 bases at V and 7 bases at J, with 7 bases between. This CDR3 comprises 12 residues. The CDR3 bases are TGTGCCACCAGTGATGGCCTCCATACGCAGTATTTT. Its translation: CATSDGLHTQYF.

Ten or more counts support this clonotype. The rearrangement uses TRBV5-1 and TRBJ1-4, with D possibly matching TRBD1 (5 bases). Germline CDR1 SGHRS, CDR2 YFSETQ. V was cut by 3 bases and J by 7 bases, with 19 bases left in between. There are 16 residues in the CDR3. In nucleotides, the CDR3 is TGCGCCAGCAGCTCGAGGACCGGGACCACCCCTGAAAAACTGTTTTTT. As protein: CASSSRTGTTPEKLFF.

Points on this clonotype: This clone may be a read error of a much larger clone one base away. The chain has TRBV27 and TRBJ2-7; D unclear. The J call could be wrong; TRBJ2-1 is a better fit for the DNA end. CDR3 length: 14 residues. Looked up from germline, CDR1 is MNHEY and CDR2 is SMNVEV (reference sequence). The CDR3 coding sequence is TGTGCCAGCAGTTTATCTATTCTCACCTACGAGCAGTTCTTC. This encodes CASSLSILTYEQFF.

The rearrangement joins TRBV11-3 to TRBJ2-1; TRBD2 aligns across 15 bases. V gave up 1 base and J gave up 1 base; unmatched junction bases: 14. Germline CDR1 SGHNT, CDR2 YENEEA. The CDR3 covers 22 residues. CDR3 DNA sequence: TGTGCCAGCAGCTTAGCCGCTCCAACACCGGGACTAGCGGGAGGTTCCTACAATGAGCAGTTCTTC. It is translated as CASSLAAPTPGLAGGSYNEQFF.

This clonotype was seen a few times. The chain combines TRBV5-1 with TRBJ2-5, with D perhaps matching TRBD2 (6 bases). The CDR3 is 14 amino acids. The germline gives CDR1 SGHRS, CDR2 YFSETQ. V was pared by 5 bases and J by 5 bases, with 16 bases between. CDR3 region: CASSIGRRDETQYF. The DNA of the CDR3 is TGCGCCAGCAGTATCGGGAGACGTGATGAGACCCAGTACTTC.

This clonotype was picked up many times. The chain joins TRBV2 to TRBJ2-3; D perhaps matches TRBD2 (5 bases). This CDR3 has 14 amino acids. Germline CDR1 reads SNHLY; CDR2 reads FYNNEI. Between the trimmed V and J ends, which lost 9 bases and 2 bases, there was a span of 15 bases. The CDR3 DNA reads as TGTGCCAGTTCTCGGGCGGGCTACACAGATACGCAGTATTTT. As protein: CASSRAGYTDTQYF.

There are a few counts of this clonotype. This chain joins TRBV3-1 and TRBJ1-3, with a possible D match to TRBD1 (5 bases). Deletions cut 1 base from V and 5 bases from J, with 12 bases between. The CDR3 has 15 residues. Germline V gene data show CDR1 as LGHDT and CDR2 as YNNKEL (reference sequence). The CDR3, as DNA: TGTGCCAGCAGCCAAGTGCTAGGGGTACGAAACACCATATATTTT. It encodes CASSQVLGVRNTIYF.

This clonotype was seen many times. The chain uses TRBV3-1 and TRBJ2-1; no firm D call. The CDR3 sequence is 13 residues long. The V gene lost 3 bases and the J gene lost 10 bases, with 13 bases spanning the gap. Germline V gene sequence: CDR1 LGHDT, CDR2 YNNKEL (reference sequence). CDR3 DNA sequence: TGTGCCAGCAGCCAGCAGACTCCCGGCGAGCAGTTCTTC. This encodes CASSQQTPGEQFF.

This clonotype has ten or more counts. The chain links TRBV28 to TRBJ2-4; D is ambiguous. V lost 4 bases and J 1 base, leaving 11 bases between the germline ends. Germline CDR1 is MDHEN and CDR2 is SYDVKM. The CDR3 is 15 residues long. CDR3 region: CASSSKAGAKNIQYF. The CDR3 coding sequence is TGTGCCAGCAGTTCCAAGGCCGGGGCCAAAAACATTCAGTACTTC.

This clonotype occurred many times. The chain couples TRBV28 to TRBJ1-6; D ambiguous. There are 12 residues in the CDR3. Germline loops: CDR1 MDHEN, CDR2 SYDVKM. Trimming removed 10 bases from V and 8 bases from J, with 12 bases in between. In DNA form, the CDR3 reads TGTGCCACCAGAGGGTTTCATTCACCCCTCCACTTT. This encodes CATRGFHSPLHF.

Many counts were recorded for this clonotype. J is TRBJ2-5 and V is TRBV10-3, with D possibly matching TRBD2 (6 bases). The germline CDR1 and CDR2 sequences are ENHRY and SYGVKD. V was cut by 6 bases and J by 1 base, with 6 bases left in between. The CDR3 sequence is 12 residues long. CDR3 region: CAIRGLQETQYF. In DNA form, the CDR3 reads TGTGCCATCAGGGGACTCCAAGAGACCCAGTACTTC.

The chain employs TRBV7-2 and TRBJ2-2, with D unresolved. The V end lost 5 bases, the J end lost 2 bases, and 9 bases lay between the germline ends. In germline, CDR1 is SGHTA, CDR2 FQGNSA. This CDR3 spans 14 amino acids. The CDR3 loop is CASSPPVNTGELFF. CDR3 nucleotides: TGTGCCAGCAGCCCCCCAGTTAACACCGGGGAGCTGTTTTTT.

This clonotype has at least ten counts. This chain links TRBV24-1 with TRBJ1-4, with 10 nucleotides matching TRBD1. The CDR3 sequence is 16 residues long. J was trimmed by 8 bases and V by 4 bases; bases with no gene match: 9. Germline assignment: CDR1 KGHDR and CDR2 SFDVKD. The chain's CDR3 is CATSDPGTGVGEKLFF. Written as DNA, the CDR3 is TGTGCCACCAGTGACCCCGGGACAGGGGTAGGAGAAAAACTGTTTTTT.

J is TRBJ2-3 and V is TRBV5-6, with D hard to call. Germline-derived CDR1 and CDR2 are SGHDT and YYEEEE. CDR3 length: 14 residues. V was pared by 3 bases and J by 5 bases, with 13 bases between. In DNA, the CDR3 is TGTGCCAGCAGCTCCCCAGACCCGCGAGATACGCAGTATTTT. Its translation: CASSSPDPRDTQYF.

At least ten counts were recorded for this clonotype. This sequence joins TRBV6-5 and TRBJ1-3, with D hard to call. With 1 base removed from V and 4 bases from J, the gap between germline ends came to 17 bases. This CDR3 has 17 amino acids. Germline V gene lookup returns CDR1 MNHEY and CDR2 SVGAGI. CDR3 residues: CASSYFSPDSWGNTIYF. The CDR3 region has the DNA TGTGCCAGCAGTTACTTTTCGCCGGACTCGTGGGGAAACACCATATATTTT.

The chain carries TRBV3-1 and TRBJ2-1; perhaps TRBD1 as D (6 bases). Germline loops: CDR1 LGHDT, CDR2 YNNKEL (reference sequence). This CDR3 has 12 residues. Trimming took off 5 bases at V and 15 bases at J, with 17 bases between the two ends. CDR3 residues: CASSFRGRPMFF. CDR3 DNA: TGTGCCAGCAGCTTCAGGGGAAGACCCATGTTCTTC.

The sample holds many counts of this clonotype. The rearrangement uses TRBV28 and TRBJ1-4; no clear D. Trimming took off 2 bases at V and 11 bases at J, with 12 bases between the two ends. The germline V gene encodes CDR1 MDHEN and CDR2 SYDVKM. The CDR3 runs to 13 residues. As DNA, the CDR3 is TGTGCCAGCAGTTTAGAAAGGGCCCGGAAACTGTTTTTT. This sequence encodes CASSLERARKLFF.

This clonotype has at least ten counts. The chain is built from TRBV12-3 or TRBV12-4 and TRBJ2-7, with D possibly being TRBD1 (6 bases). V lost 5 bases, J lost 3 bases, and 11 bases lay in between. There are 13 residues in the CDR3. The CDR3 is CASSPAQGYEQYF. The DNA of the CDR3 is TGTGCCAGCAGTCCAGCACAGGGCTACGAGCAGTACTTC.

There are a few counts of this clonotype. The chain employs TRBV19 and TRBJ2-3, with a tentative D call TRBD1 (5 bases). The germline V gene encodes CDR1 LNHDA and CDR2 SQIVND (reference sequence). The ends were cut back, 4 bases at V and 4 bases at J, with 12 bases in the middle. The CDR3 is made up of 14 amino acids. Written as DNA, the CDR3 is TGTGCCAGTAGTACCCCAGGGCTGGCAGATACGCAGTATTTT. Its protein product is CASSTPGLADTQYF.

This clonotype came up many times. The chain is built from TRBV27 and TRBJ1-4; D gene ambiguous. Germline assignment: CDR1 MNHEY and CDR2 SMNVEV (reference sequence). The CDR3 is 16 amino acids. The V end lost 4 bases, the J end lost 0 bases, and 12 bases lay between the germline ends. The CDR3 spells CASSSWTEPTNEKLFF. CDR3 nucleotide sequence: TGTGCCAGCAGTTCCTGGACGGAACCAACTAATGAAAAACTGTTTTTT.

The chain employs TRBV10-3 and TRBJ2-1; TRBD2 agrees at 11 bases. The CDR3 length is 14 residues. With V trimmed by 10 bases and J by 9 bases, 11 bases remained unmatched. Per the germline V gene, CDR1 is ENHRY and CDR2 is SYGVKD. CDR3 DNA: TGTGCCACCGAACTAGCGGGAGATCGTGGTGAGCAGTTCTTC. Protein: CATELAGDRGEQFF.